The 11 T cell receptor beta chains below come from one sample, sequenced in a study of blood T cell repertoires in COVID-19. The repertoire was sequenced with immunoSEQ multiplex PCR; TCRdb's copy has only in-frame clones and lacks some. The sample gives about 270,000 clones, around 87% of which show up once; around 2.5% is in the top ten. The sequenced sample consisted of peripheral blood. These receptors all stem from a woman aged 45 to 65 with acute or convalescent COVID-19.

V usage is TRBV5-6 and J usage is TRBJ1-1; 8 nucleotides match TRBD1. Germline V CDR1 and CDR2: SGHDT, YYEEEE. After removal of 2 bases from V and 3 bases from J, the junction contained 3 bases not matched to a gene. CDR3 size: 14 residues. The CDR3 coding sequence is TGTGCCAGCAGCTTAAACAGGGGGGACACTGAAGCTTTCTTT. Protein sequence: CASSLNRGDTEAFF.

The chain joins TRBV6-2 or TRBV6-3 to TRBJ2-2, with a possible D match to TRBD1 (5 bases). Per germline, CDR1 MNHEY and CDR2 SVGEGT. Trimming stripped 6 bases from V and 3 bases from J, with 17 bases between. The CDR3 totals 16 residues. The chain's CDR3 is CASSPQQDRDTGELFF. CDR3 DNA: TGTGCCAGCAGCCCTCAACAGGACCGAGACACCGGGGAGCTGTTTTTT.

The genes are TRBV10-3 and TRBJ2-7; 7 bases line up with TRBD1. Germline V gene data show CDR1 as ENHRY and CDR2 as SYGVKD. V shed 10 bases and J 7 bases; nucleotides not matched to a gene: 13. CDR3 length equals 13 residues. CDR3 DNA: TGTGCCACCACCGGGACAGAGGGTGGTGAGCAGTACTTC. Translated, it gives CATTGTEGGEQYF.

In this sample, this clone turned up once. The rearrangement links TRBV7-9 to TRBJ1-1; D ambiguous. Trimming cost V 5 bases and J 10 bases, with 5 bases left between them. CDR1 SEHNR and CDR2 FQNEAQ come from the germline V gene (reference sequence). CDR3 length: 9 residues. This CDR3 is CASSEPAFF. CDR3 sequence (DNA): TGTGCCAGCAGCGAGCCAGCTTTCTTT. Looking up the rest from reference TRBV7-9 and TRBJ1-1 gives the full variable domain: DTGVSQNPRHKITKRGQNVTFRCDPISEHNRLYWYRQTLGQGPEFLTYFQNEAQLEKSRLLSDRFSAERPKGSFSTLEIQRTEQGDSAMYLCASSEPAFFGQGTRLTVV.

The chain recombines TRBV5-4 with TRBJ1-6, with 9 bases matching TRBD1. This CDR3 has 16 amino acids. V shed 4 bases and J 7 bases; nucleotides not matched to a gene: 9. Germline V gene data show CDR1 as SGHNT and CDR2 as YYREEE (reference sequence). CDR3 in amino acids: CASSVPDRGRNSPLHF. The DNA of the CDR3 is TGTGCCAGCAGCGTCCCGGACAGGGGTAGAAATTCACCCCTCCACTTT.

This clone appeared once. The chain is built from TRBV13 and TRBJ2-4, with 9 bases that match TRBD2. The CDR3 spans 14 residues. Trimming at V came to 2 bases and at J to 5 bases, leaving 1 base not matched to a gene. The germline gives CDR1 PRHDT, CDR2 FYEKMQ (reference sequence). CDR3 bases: TGTGCCAGCAGCTTATTAGCGGGGGAAAACATTCAGTACTTC. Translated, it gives CASSLLAGENIQYF.

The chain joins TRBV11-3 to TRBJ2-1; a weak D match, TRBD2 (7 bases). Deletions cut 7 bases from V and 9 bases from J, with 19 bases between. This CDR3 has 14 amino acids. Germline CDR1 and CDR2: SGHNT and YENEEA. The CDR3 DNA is TGTGCCAGCACGCGAACAGGGACTAACACTGAGCAGTTCTTC. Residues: CASTRTGTNTEQFF.

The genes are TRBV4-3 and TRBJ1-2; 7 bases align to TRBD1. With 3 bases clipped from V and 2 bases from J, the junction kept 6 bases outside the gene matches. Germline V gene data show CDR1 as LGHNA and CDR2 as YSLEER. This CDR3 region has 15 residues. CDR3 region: CASSQGLGQNYGYTF. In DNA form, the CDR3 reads TGCGCCAGCAGCCAGGGCCTGGGACAGAACTATGGCTACACCTTC.

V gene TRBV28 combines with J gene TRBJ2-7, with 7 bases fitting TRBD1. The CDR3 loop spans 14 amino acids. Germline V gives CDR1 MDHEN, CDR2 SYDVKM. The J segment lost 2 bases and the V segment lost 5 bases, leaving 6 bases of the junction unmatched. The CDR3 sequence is CASSRAGTAYEQYF. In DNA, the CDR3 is TGTGCCAGCAGTCGCGCCGGGACAGCCTACGAGCAGTACTTC.

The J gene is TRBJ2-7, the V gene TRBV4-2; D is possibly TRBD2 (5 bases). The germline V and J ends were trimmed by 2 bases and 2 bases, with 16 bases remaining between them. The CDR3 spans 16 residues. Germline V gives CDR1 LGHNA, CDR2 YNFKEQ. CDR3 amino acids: CASSQLLPGITYEQYF. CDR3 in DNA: TGTGCCAGCAGCCAACTTCTGCCGGGGATCACCTACGAGCAGTACTTC.

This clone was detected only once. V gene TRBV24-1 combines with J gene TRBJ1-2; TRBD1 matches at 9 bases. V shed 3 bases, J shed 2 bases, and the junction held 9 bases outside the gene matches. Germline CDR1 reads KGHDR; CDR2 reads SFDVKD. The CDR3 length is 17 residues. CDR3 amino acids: CATSDTTGTGKNYGYTF. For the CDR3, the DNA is TGTGCCACCAGTGATACTACCGGGACAGGGAAAAACTATGGCTACACCTTC.